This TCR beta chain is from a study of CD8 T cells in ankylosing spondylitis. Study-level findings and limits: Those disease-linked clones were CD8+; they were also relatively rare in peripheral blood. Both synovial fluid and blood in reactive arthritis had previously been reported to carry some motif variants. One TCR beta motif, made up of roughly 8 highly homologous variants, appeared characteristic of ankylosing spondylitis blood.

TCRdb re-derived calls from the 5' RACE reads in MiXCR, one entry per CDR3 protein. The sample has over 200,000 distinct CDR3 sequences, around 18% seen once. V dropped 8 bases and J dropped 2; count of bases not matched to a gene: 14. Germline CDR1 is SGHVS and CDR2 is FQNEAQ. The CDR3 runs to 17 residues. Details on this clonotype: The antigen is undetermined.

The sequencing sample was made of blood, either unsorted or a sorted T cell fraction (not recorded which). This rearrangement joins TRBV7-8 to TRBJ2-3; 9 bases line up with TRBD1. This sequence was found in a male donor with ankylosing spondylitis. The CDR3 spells CASPQGDREDLTDTQYF. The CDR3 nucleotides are TGTGCCAGCCCCCAGGGGGACAGGGAGGACCTCACAGATACGCAGTATTTT.